This entry is about one T cell receptor beta chain. V shed 4 bases and J 8 bases; nucleotides not matched to a gene: 8. Germline assignment: CDR1 LGHDT and CDR2 YNNKEL (reference sequence). The CDR3 extends over 16 amino acids. The data were taken from a study of identical twins. TCRdb independently ran MiXCR on the 5' RACE reads; one entry per CDR3 protein. The sample includes under 250,000 distinct CDR3 sequences, roughly 7.5% of them seen just once. The data also belong to a second study, concerning yellow fever vaccine responses in identical twins.

The sample consisted of memory (CD45RO+) T cells sorted from blood. This sequence was found in a young woman in good health. The chain joins TRBV3-1 to TRBJ1-6, with 10 bases identical to TRBD1. CDR3 in DNA: TGTGCCAGCAGCCCCCGGGACAGGGGAGTTCATTCACCCCTCCACTTT. It specifies CASSPRDRGVHSPLHF. The variable domain in full, with the rest retrieved from reference TRBV3-1 and TRBJ1-6, is DTAVSQTPKYLVTQMGNDKSIKCEQNLGHDTMYWYKQDSKKFLKIMFSYNNKELIINETVPNRFSPKSPDKAHLNLHINSLELGDSAVYFCASSPRDRGVHSPLHFGNGTRLTVT.